This T cell receptor (beta chain) was sequenced for a study of control samples from healthy donors and cancer patients. Germline loops: CDR1 LNHDA, CDR2 SQIVND (reference sequence). J was trimmed by 7 bases and V by 3 bases; bases with no gene match: 7. The CDR3 spans 15 residues. The protocol was immunoSEQ multiplex PCR, while the TCRdb copy is restricted to in-frame clones and leaves out a portion. Here the sample spans about 150,000 clones, 94% being singletons. Sample: blood. This receptor was taken from a man aged 35 to 55 in good health. The rearrangement uses TRBV19 and TRBJ1-2; 11 bases are shared with TRBD1. This CDR3 is CASSIRTGGESGYTF. The CDR3, as DNA: TGTGCCAGTAGTATCCGGACAGGGGGCGAGAGTGGCTACACCTTC. Using reference TRBV19 and TRBJ1-2 for the parts outside the CDR3, the full variable domain is DGGITQSPKYLFRKEGQNVTLSCEQNLNHDAMYWYRQDPGQGLRLIYYSQIVNDFQKGDIAEGYSVSREKKESFPLTVTSAQKNPTAFYLCASSIRTGGESGYTFGSGTRLTVV.